This T cell receptor (beta chain) was sequenced during a study of T cells after yellow fever vaccination. Background on the study: Some fractions had low cell numbers, and these were prepared with SMART-Seq v4 Ultra Low Input. Study-wide results and caveats: Most clones from primary vaccination were detected again post-booster (about 96% CD4, 88% CD8). Secondary responses were weaker yet peaked faster, day 5 versus 15.

The CDR3 runs to 15 residues. The ends were cut back, 2 bases at V and 1 base at J, with 6 bases in the middle. Germline V gene lookup returns CDR1 MGHDK and CDR2 SYGVNS. In this sample, this clonotype turned up many times. TCR cDNA was made by 5'RACE template switching, adding a universal primer site and UMIs. Each CDR3 protein is one row after TCRdb ran MiXCR on the 5' RACE reads. The table has about 26,000 distinct CDR3 sequences, roughly 4.5% seen once. This clonotype was obtained from a young man who received the YFV17D yellow fever vaccine. V usage is TRBV25-1 and J usage is TRBJ1-6; D gene unclear. The sample in question was PBMCs, either bulk or a sorted T-cell subset (CD4+, CD8+, memory, or dextramer-sorted; not recorded which), obtained on the day of the yellow fever booster vaccination. The CDR3 coding sequence is TGTGCCAGCAGTGAAAAGGATTCCTATAATTCACCCCTCCACTTT. This gives the protein CASSEKDSYNSPLHF.